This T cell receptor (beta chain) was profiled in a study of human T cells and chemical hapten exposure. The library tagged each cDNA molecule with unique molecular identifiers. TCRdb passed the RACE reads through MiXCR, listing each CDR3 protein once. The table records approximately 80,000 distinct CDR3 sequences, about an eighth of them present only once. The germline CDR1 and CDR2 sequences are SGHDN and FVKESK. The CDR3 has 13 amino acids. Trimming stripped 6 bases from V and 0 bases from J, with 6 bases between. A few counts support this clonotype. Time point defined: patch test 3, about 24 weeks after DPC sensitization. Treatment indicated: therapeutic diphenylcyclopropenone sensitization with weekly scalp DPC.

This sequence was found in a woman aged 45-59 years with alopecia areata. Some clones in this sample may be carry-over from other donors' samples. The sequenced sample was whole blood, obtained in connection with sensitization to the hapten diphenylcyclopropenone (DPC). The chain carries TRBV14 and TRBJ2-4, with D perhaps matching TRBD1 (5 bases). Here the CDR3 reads CASSQGAKNIQYF. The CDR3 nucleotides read TGTGCCAGCAGTCAGGGAGCCAAAAACATTCAGTACTTC. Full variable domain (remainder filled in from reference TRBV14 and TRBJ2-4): EAGVTQFPSHSVIEKGQTVTLRCDPISGHDNLYWYRRVMGKEIKFLLHFVKESKQDESGMPNNRFLAERTGGTYSTLKVQPAELEDSGVYFCASSQGAKNIQYFGAGTRLSVL.